This TCR beta chain was identified during a study of T cell repertoires in cytomegalovirus infection. About the research overall: Indications of both CMV infection and matching HLA type were provided by public TCR beta signatures. Whole-study findings and limits: Summed public TCR beta family frequency identified CMV carriers bearing the relevant HLA. It was HLA-C-restricted CMV-specific TCR beta clonotypes that dominated the response ex vivo.

Concerning this clonotype itself: As yet, its antigen is unknown. Compared with germline, one end of the junction differs, possibly owing to a read error.

CDR1 is MNHGY and CDR2 is SAAAGT in the germline V gene. The CDR3 length is 18 residues. In TCRdb, the reads were re-called with MiXCR into one record per CDR3 protein. Of roughly 230,000 distinct CDR3 sequences listed, approximately 22% were seen once; the top ten hold 18%. The receptor was isolated from a human donor in good health (CMV status not recorded). Some clones in this sample may be carry-over from other donors' samples. This chain joins TRBV6-8 and TRBJ1-6; maybe TRBD1 (6 bases). Material for sequencing was CD8+ T cells from PBMCs. The CDR3 loop is CANSYFQQGPSYNSPLHF. Here the CDR3 DNA reads TGTGCCAACAGTTACTTCCAACAGGGACCGAGTTATAATTCACCCCTCCACTTT.